The rows below give T cell receptor beta chains drawn from one sample of a study of blood T cell repertoires in COVID-19. Sequencing used immunoSEQ multiplex PCR; TCRdb keeps in-frame clones, though not all of them. The sample has fewer than 350,000 clones, roughly nine tenths seen once. The sequencing input was peripheral blood. The receptors were sampled from a woman aged 25 to 39 with COVID-19, enrolled during active disease. Each CDR3 is given with its conserved first and last residue. D genes are given only for firm matches. Where a row states a size, it is once, few, many or the class of an expanded clone; other rows omit it.

CDR3 protein: CASSLDGTRTPLHF; CDR3 DNA: TGCGCCAGCAGCTTGGATGGGACTCGGACGCCCCTCCACTTT; clone size: NA; V gene: TRBV5-1; D gene: NA; J gene: TRBJ1-6
CDR3 protein: CATSATLGGEQYF; CDR3 DNA: TGTGCCACCAGTGCCACCTTGGGAGGCGAGCAGTACTTC; clone size: NA; V gene: TRBV24-1; D gene: NA; J gene: TRBJ2-7
CDR3 protein: CAWRTANTGELFF; CDR3 DNA: TGTGCCTGGAGAACGGCGAACACCGGGGAGCTGTTTTTT; clone size: NA; V gene: TRBV30; D gene: NA; J gene: TRBJ2-2
CDR3 protein: CATHVGGRGTDTQYF; CDR3 DNA: TGTGCCACCCACGTGGGGGGGAGAGGCACAGATACGCAGTATTTT; clone size: NA; V gene: TRBV19; D gene: TRBD2; J gene: TRBJ2-3
CDR3 protein: CASSLGEGELFF; CDR3 DNA: TGTGCCAGCAGCTTAGGGGAGGGAGAGCTGTTTTTT; clone size: NA; V gene: TRBV11-3; D gene: TRBD2; J gene: TRBJ2-2
CDR3 protein: CATRDLATGQANTGELFF; CDR3 DNA: TGTGCCACCCGGGACCTTGCTACCGGACAGGCGAACACCGGGGAGCTGTTTTTT; clone size: NA; V gene: TRBV7-9; D gene: TRBD1; J gene: TRBJ2-2
CDR3 protein: CASSLVGGDWGTQYF; CDR3 DNA: TGTGCCAGCAGCTTGGTCGGGGGTGACTGGGGAACGCAGTATTTT; clone size: NA; V gene: TRBV5-6; D gene: NA; J gene: TRBJ2-3
CDR3 protein: CATSDFRYNQPQHF; CDR3 DNA: TGTGCCACCAGTGATTTTCGCTACAATCAGCCCCAGCATTTT; clone size: NA; V gene: TRBV24-1; D gene: NA; J gene: TRBJ1-5
CDR3 protein: CSAHTTGYAFF; CDR3 DNA: TGCAGTGCTCACACGACAGGGTATGCTTTCTTT; clone size: NA; V gene: TRBV20-1; D gene: TRBD1; J gene: TRBJ1-1
CDR3 protein: CASRLLAGGRTQYF; CDR3 DNA: TGTGCCAGCAGGCTACTAGCTGGAGGGAGGACCCAGTACTTC; clone size: once; V gene: TRBV2; D gene: NA; J gene: TRBJ2-5
CDR3 protein: CASSRGEGTEAFF; CDR3 DNA: TGTGCCAGCAGCAGGGGAGAGGGCACTGAAGCTTTCTTT; clone size: NA; V gene: TRBV7-9; D gene: NA; J gene: TRBJ1-1
CDR3 protein: CASTGGDQETQYF; CDR3 DNA: TGTGCCAGCACGGGAGGAGACCAAGAGACCCAGTACTTC; clone size: once; V gene: TRBV2; D gene: TRBD2; J gene: TRBJ2-5
CDR3 protein: CAWTTGFETQYF; CDR3 DNA: TGTGCCTGGACGACAGGGTTTGAGACCCAGTACTTC; clone size: once; V gene: TRBV30; D gene: TRBD1; J gene: TRBJ2-5
CDR3 protein: CASSDPGGVSNQPQHF; CDR3 DNA: TGTGCCAGCAGCGACCCCGGCGGGGTAAGCAATCAGCCCCAGCATTTT; clone size: NA; V gene: TRBV2; D gene: NA; J gene: TRBJ1-5
CDR3 protein: CASSVDRSPSYEQYF; CDR3 DNA: TGTGCCAGCAGCGTAGACAGGAGCCCTTCCTACGAGCAGTACTTC; clone size: NA; V gene: TRBV9; D gene: NA; J gene: TRBJ2-7
CDR3 protein: CASSLRGNYGYTF; CDR3 DNA: TGTGCCAGCAGCTTACGAGGGAACTATGGCTACACCTTC; clone size: NA; V gene: TRBV5-4; D gene: NA; J gene: TRBJ1-2
CDR3 protein: CATQGVSEAFF; CDR3 DNA: TGTGCCACGCAGGGCGTATCTGAAGCTTTCTTT; clone size: NA; V gene: TRBV25-1; D gene: NA; J gene: TRBJ1-1
CDR3 protein: CASSKGTLQNQPQHF; CDR3 DNA: TGTGCCAGCAGCAAAGGGACTCTTCAGAATCAGCCCCAGCATTTT; clone size: NA; V gene: TRBV11-2; D gene: NA; J gene: TRBJ1-5
CDR3 protein: CASSMGGETQYF; CDR3 DNA: TGTGCCAGTAGTATGGGAGGAGAGACCCAGTACTTC; clone size: NA; V gene: TRBV19; D gene: NA; J gene: TRBJ2-5
CDR3 protein: CASSSRTGLGTGELFF; CDR3 DNA: TGTGCCAGCAGCTCCCGGACAGGCTTGGGGACCGGGGAGCTGTTTTTT; clone size: once; V gene: TRBV11-2; D gene: TRBD1; J gene: TRBJ2-2
CDR3 protein: CASSQDQPGGSYEQYF; CDR3 DNA: TGCGCCAGCAGCCAAGATCAGCCGGGGGGGTCTTACGAGCAGTACTTC; clone size: NA; V gene: TRBV4-1; D gene: TRBD2; J gene: TRBJ2-7
CDR3 protein: CASSLYESSYEQYF; CDR3 DNA: TGTGCCAGCAGCTTATATGAGAGCTCCTACGAGCAGTACTTC; clone size: NA; V gene: TRBV5-5; D gene: NA; J gene: TRBJ2-7
CDR3 protein: CASRGRASSQQYF; CDR3 DNA: TGTGCCAGCAGGGGCAGGGCAAGTTCCCAGCAGTACTTC; clone size: NA; V gene: TRBV3-1/TRBV3-2; D gene: NA; J gene: TRBJ2-7
CDR3 protein: CATQPRAGWETQYF; CDR3 DNA: TGCGCCACCCAGCCGCGAGCGGGGTGGGAGACCCAGTACTTC; clone size: NA; V gene: TRBV5-1; D gene: TRBD2; J gene: TRBJ2-5